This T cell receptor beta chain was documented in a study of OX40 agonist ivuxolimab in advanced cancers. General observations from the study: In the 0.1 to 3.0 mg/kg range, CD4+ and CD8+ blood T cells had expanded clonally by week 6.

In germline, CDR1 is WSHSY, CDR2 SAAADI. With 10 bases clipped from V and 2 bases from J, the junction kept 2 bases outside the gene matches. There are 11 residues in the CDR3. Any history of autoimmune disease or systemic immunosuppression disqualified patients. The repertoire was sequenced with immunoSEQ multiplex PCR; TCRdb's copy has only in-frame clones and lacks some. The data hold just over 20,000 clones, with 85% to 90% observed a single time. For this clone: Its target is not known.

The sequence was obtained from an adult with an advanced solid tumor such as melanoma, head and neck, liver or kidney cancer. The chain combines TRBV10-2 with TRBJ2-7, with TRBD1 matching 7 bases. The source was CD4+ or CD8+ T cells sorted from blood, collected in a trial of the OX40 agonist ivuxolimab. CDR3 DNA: TGCGCCACCGGACAGGCCTACGAGCAGTACTTC. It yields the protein CATGQAYEQYF.